This TCR beta chain was identified during a study of blood T cell repertoires in COVID-19. Background on the study: Sources were T cells, B-cell-depleted T cells, or PBMCs; the material itself was cDNA or gDNA.

Original processing notes: Reference gene primer amplification yielded estimated nucleated cell counts. Sequencing was performed with immunoSEQ multiplex PCR; in TCRdb, only in-frame clones are kept and a portion is missing. V, J and clone size are those of that table, while D and trimming were read from the DNA. The profile covers approximately 200,000 clones, with about 84% appearing a single time and 6.5% to 8.5% taken by the ten largest. The V gene lost 4 bases and the J gene lost 6 bases, with 8 bases spanning the gap. Germline CDR1 SGDLS, CDR2 YYNGEE. The CDR3 has 12 residues. Those who participated ranged in age from 18 to 89 years and resided in about two dozen US areas. Allocation to cohorts depended on clinical history reported by the participants.

This chain connects TRBV9 to TRBJ1-5, with a weak D call TRBD1 (6 bases). This sequence was found in a woman between 40 and 55 years old with acute COVID-19. What was sequenced was PBMCs or T cells enriched from blood (not recorded which). CDR3 sequence (DNA): TGTGCCAGCAGCAAAGGGGGTCAGCCCCAGCATTTT. Translated, it gives CASSKGGQPQHF.